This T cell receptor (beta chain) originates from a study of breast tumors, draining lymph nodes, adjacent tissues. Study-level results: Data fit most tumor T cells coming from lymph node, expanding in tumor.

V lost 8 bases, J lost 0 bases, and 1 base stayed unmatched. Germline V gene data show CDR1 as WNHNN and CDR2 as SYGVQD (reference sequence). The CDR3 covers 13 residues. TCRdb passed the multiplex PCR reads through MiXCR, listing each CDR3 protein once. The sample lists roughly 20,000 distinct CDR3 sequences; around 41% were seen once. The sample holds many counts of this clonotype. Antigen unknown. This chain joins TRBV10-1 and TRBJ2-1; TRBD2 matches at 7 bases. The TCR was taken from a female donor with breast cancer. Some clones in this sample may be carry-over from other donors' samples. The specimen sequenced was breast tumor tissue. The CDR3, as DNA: TGCGCCAGCCGGACTAGCTCCTACAATGAGCAGTTCTTC. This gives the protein CASRTSSYNEQFF.